This is a list of T cell receptor beta chains from one sample in a study of type 1 regulatory T cells. Using its own MiXCR run on the reads, TCRdb lists one record per CDR3 protein. The top ten hold about 8% of the sample, which has 60,000 to 80,000 distinct CDR3 sequences, roughly 60% seen once. Their antigen targets remain unknown. Sequencing was carried out using cultured T cells, either the whole culture or a sorted T cell fraction (not recorded which). The receptors derive from a human donor in good health. CDR3s include the opening cysteine and the closing phenylalanine or tryptophan. A D gene is named only where the DNA matches it firmly. The listing skips clone size in some rows; elsewhere it reads once, few, many or a size class.

>TRBD1|.|TRBJ1-2|TRBV6-5|15
TGTGCCAGCAGTTATGTTGGGGACAGTAACTATGGCTACACCTTC
CASSYVGDSNYGYTF
>.|.|TRBJ2-3|TRBV27|16
TGTGCCAGCAGTTTAGGCTGGGCAGGGGCCACAGATACGCAGTATTTT
CASSLGWAGATDTQYF
>.|.|TRBJ2-3|TRBV7-2|16
TGTGCCAGCAGCTTAATGGTGTCTAGTTTGGCAGATACGCAGTATTTT
CASSLMVSSLADTQYF
>.|.|TRBJ1-5|TRBV24-1|15
TGTGCCACCAGTGACCACCTGGGGTGCAATCAGCCCCAGCATTTT
CATSDHLGCNQPQHF
>.|few|TRBJ2-3|TRBV27|17
TGTGCCAGCAGTCGTATACCGGGGCCGACTAGCACAGATACGCAGTATTTT
CASSRIPGPTSTDTQYF
>.|.|TRBJ2-1|TRBV12-3/TRBV12-4|14
TGTGCCAGCAGTTACGAGAGCTCCTACAATGAGCAGTTCTTC
CASSYESSYNEQFF
>.|few|TRBJ2-2|TRBV2|14
TGTGCCAGCAAGGATAGCGGGAACACCGGGGAGCTGTTTTTT
CASKDSGNTGELFF
>.|.|TRBJ2-1|TRBV20-1|10
TGCAGCGCTAACGGAAATGAGCAGTTCTTC
CSANGNEQFF
>TRBD1|few|TRBJ2-3|TRBV7-3|15
TGTGCCAGCAGCTTTGACAGGGGGGTGGCAGATACGCAGTATTTT
CASSFDRGVADTQYF
>TRBD2|.|TRBJ2-7|TRBV25-1|13
TGTGCCAGCAGTGAAGGGAGGGTCAGCGAGCAGTACTTC
CASSEGRVSEQYF
>.|.|TRBJ2-2|TRBV19|15
TGTGCCATATCCCCGAGCCAGGGTGGAGTCGGGGAGCTGTTTTTT
CAISPSQGGVGELFF
>.|.|TRBJ2-3|TRBV9|15
TGTGCCAGCAGCGTACGAGAAGGGGAAGTAGATACGCAGTATTTT
CASSVREGEVDTQYF
>TRBD1|.|TRBJ2-3|TRBV20-1|14
TGCAGCGCCGTGGACAGGGGCTACACAGATACGCAGTATTTT
CSAVDRGYTDTQYF
>TRBD1|.|TRBJ1-2|TRBV20-1|12
TGCAGTGCCAGACAGGGGGACTATGGCTACACCTTC
CSARQGDYGYTF
>TRBD2|.|TRBJ2-1|TRBV20-1|14
TGCAGTGCTAGACTAGCGGGAAAAGTCAATGAGCAGTTCTTC
CSARLAGKVNEQFF
>TRBD1|.|TRBJ1-5|TRBV4-2|15
TGTGCCAGCAGCCAAGAGGGGACAGAGGATCAGCCCCAGCATTTT
CASSQEGTEDQPQHF
>.|.|TRBJ2-5|TRBV6-1|12
TGTGCCAGCAGTGAACAACGAGAGACCCAGTACTTC
CASSEQRETQYF
>TRBD1|.|TRBJ1-1|TRBV5-1|17
TGCGCCAGCAGCTCGAGAACGACAGGGCGTGTGAACACTGAAGCTTTCTTT
CASSSRTTGRVNTEAFF
>TRBD2|.|TRBJ2-7|TRBV20-1|13
TGCAGTCTATTGAGGACTAGTCCGGACGAGCAGTACTTC
CSLLRTSPDEQYF
>.|.|TRBJ2-7|TRBV30|13
TGTGCCTGGACCAGAGCGGAGGGTTTGGAGCAGTACTTC
CAWTRAEGLEQYF
>TRBD1|once|TRBJ2-7|TRBV6-2/TRBV6-3|13
TGTGCCAGCAGATCGACAGGGTCGGGCGAGCAGTACTTC
CASRSTGSGEQYF
>TRBD1|.|TRBJ2-3|TRBV28|19
TGTGCCAGCCGCGACCTCGGGACAGGGGGCGCGAGGTGGACAGATACGCAGTATTTT
CASRDLGTGGARWTDTQYF
>TRBD2|.|TRBJ2-1|TRBV9|15
TGTGCCAGCAGCGTAGGAGCGGGAGACTACAATGAGCGGTTCTTC
CASSVGAGDYNERFF
>.|once|TRBJ1-3|TRBV12-3/TRBV12-4|15
TGTGCCAGCAGGGCCTCGGGAGGCTCTGGAAACACCATATATTTT
CASRASGGSGNTIYF
>.|.|TRBJ2-1|TRBV29-1|13
TGCAGCGGTTTTAGCGGCTCCTACAATGAGCAGTTCTTC
CSGFSGSYNEQFF